The rows below give T cell receptor beta chains drawn from one sample of a study of blood T cell repertoires in COVID-19. Only in-frame clones appear in the TCRdb table, and some are missing; sequencing was by immunoSEQ multiplex PCR. The data contain roughly 97,000 clones, approximately 80% of them singletons. The sample taken for sequencing was peripheral blood. The receptor set was obtained from a man aged 55-75 years with acute or convalescent COVID-19. CDR3s include the opening cysteine and the closing phenylalanine or tryptophan. A D gene is named only where the DNA matches it firmly. Where a row states a size, it is once, few, many or the class of an expanded clone; other rows omit it.

v_call,d_call,j_call,clone_size,cdr3_nt,cdr3_aa
TRBV6-1,TRBD2,TRBJ2-2,once,TGTGCCAGCAGTGAACTGAGGTCCCTAGCGGTGAACACCGGGGAGCTGTTTTTT,CASSELRSLAVNTGELFF
TRBV7-8,.,TRBJ2-2,.,TGTGCCAGCAGCTTTGCGGGACCTCACACCGGGGAGCTGTTTTTT,CASSFAGPHTGELFF
TRBV18,.,TRBJ2-5,.,TGTGCCAGCTCACCAGCAAACGGAGAGACCCAGTACTTC,CASSPANGETQYF
TRBV11-3,TRBD1,TRBJ1-6,.,TGTGCCAGCAGCATAGGGACAGTCAATTCACCCCTCCACTTT,CASSIGTVNSPLHF
TRBV4-1,TRBD1,TRBJ2-7,.,TGCGCCAGCAGCAAACCGGGACAGGGGCGCGAGCAGTACTTC,CASSKPGQGREQYF
TRBV3-1/TRBV3-2,.,TRBJ1-1,.,TGTGCCAGCAGCCAAGAGGTATCAGGTCTTGGAGCTTTCTTT,CASSQEVSGLGAFF
TRBV19,.,TRBJ1-1,.,TGTGCCAGTACTATGCGGGACCCCTCAAAAGCTTTCTTT,CASTMRDPSKAFF
TRBV11-3,TRBD2,TRBJ2-1,.,TGTGCCAGCAGCTTAGGGACTAGCGCATACAATGAGCAGTTCTTC,CASSLGTSAYNEQFF
TRBV7-8,.,TRBJ1-1,.,TGTGCCAGCAGCCCACCCACCCTGCCAGACACTGAAGCTTTCTTT,CASSPPTLPDTEAFF
TRBV13,.,TRBJ2-7,.,TGTGCCAGCAGCCCAAAGATATGGGGGCTGCCGGTGAGTGACAACGAGCAGTACTTC,CASSPKIWGLPVSDNEQYF
TRBV10-1,.,TRBJ2-1,few,TGCGCCAGCAGTGTGGTACAGGGTTCGTCGAATGAGCAGTTCTTC,CASSVVQGSSNEQFF
TRBV14,.,TRBJ2-5,.,TGTGCCAGCAGCCAATGGGTCGGGGAACAAGAGACCCAGTACTTC,CASSQWVGEQETQYF
TRBV2,.,TRBJ1-4,.,TGTGCGACCGAGGGGGAACCAACTAATGAAAAACTGTTTTTT,CATEGEPTNEKLFF
TRBV18,.,TRBJ2-7,.,TGTGCCAGCTCACCCAGGGGTCTCTCGCCCTTTAGCTCCTACGAGCAGTACTTC,CASSPRGLSPFSSYEQYF
TRBV3-1/TRBV3-2,TRBD1,TRBJ1-6,.,TGTGCCAGCAGCCAGGCCGGGACAGGGTTTTCACCCCTCCACTTT,CASSQAGTGFSPLHF
TRBV28,.,TRBJ1-2,.,TGTGCCAGCAGTTCCCGCCAGGGCCGCTACACCTTC,CASSSRQGRYTF
TRBV10-3,.,TRBJ2-2,.,TGTGCCATCAGTGAGTCAGACGGGACTGGCGGGGAGCTGTTTTTT,CAISESDGTGGELFF
TRBV4-2,.,TRBJ1-5,.,TGTGCCAGCAGCCAAGATCCGGGTCAGCCCCAGCATTTT,CASSQDPGQPQHF
TRBV6-5,.,TRBJ1-5,.,TGTGCCAGCAGGCCGCAGGACTATCAGCCCCAGCATTTT,CASRPQDYQPQHF
TRBV9,.,TRBJ1-4,once,TGTGCCAGCAGCCACAGGGACGGGGAAAAACTGTTTTTT,CASSHRDGEKLFF
TRBV5-1,TRBD2,TRBJ2-3,.,TGCGCCAGCAAGACTAGCGGGAGTGGGGATACGCAGTATTTT,CASKTSGSGDTQYF
TRBV5-4,.,TRBJ1-3,.,TGTGCCAGCAGCTTGGCCGCGGGAAACACCATATATTTT,CASSLAAGNTIYF
TRBV7-2,.,TRBJ1-2,.,TGTGCCAGCAGCCCGCGGCCAGGGGCCTATGGCTACACCTTC,CASSPRPGAYGYTF
TRBV6-6,TRBD1,TRBJ2-6,.,TGTGCCAGCAGTTACTCAACAGGGGCTGGGGCCAACGTCCTGACTTTC,CASSYSTGAGANVLTF
TRBV29-1,.,TRBJ1-5,.,TGCAGCGTTGGCGGGGAGGGAACTCAGCCCCAGCATTTT,CSVGGEGTQPQHF
TRBV4-1,.,TRBJ2-7,.,TGCGCCAGCAGCCAAGAAGTCAGGGGGGTCTACGAGCAGTACTTC,CASSQEVRGVYEQYF
TRBV2,TRBD1,TRBJ2-3,.,TGTGCCGACCGACAGGGGGGTAGCACAGATACGCAGTATTTT,CADRQGGSTDTQYF
TRBV29-1,TRBD2,TRBJ2-1,.,TGCAGCGTTGGGACTAGCGGGCTTTCCTACAATGAGCAGTTCTTC,CSVGTSGLSYNEQFF
TRBV18,TRBD1,TRBJ1-2,.,TGTGCCAGCTCACCCCCTGGACAGGGGGCCCGCTCGGGTCGGGGCTACACCTTC,CASSPPGQGARSGRGYTF
TRBV5-6,TRBD1,TRBJ1-6,few,TGTGCCAGCAGCTGGGACAGGGCTTCACCCCTCCACTTT,CASSWDRASPLHF
TRBV27,TRBD2,TRBJ2-5,.,TGTGCCAGCAGCCCGCCGGGCGGGGGAGAGACCCAGTACTTC,CASSPPGGGETQYF
TRBV7-9,TRBD1,TRBJ2-7,.,TGTGCCAGCAGCTTGTCCGGGACAGGAGTCTACGAGCAGTACTTC,CASSLSGTGVYEQYF
TRBV2,.,TRBJ1-3,.,TGTGCCAGCAGTGAACTTGAGAAGTCTGGAAACACCATATATTTT,CASSELEKSGNTIYF
TRBV29-1,TRBD1,TRBJ1-2,.,TGCAGCGGTCGAAACAGGGGAAGCGGCTACACCTTC,CSGRNRGSGYTF
TRBV9,TRBD2,TRBJ2-1,once,TGTGCCAGTTTAGCGGGGTCGGGGGGTGAGCAGTTCTTC,CASLAGSGGEQFF
TRBV15,TRBD2,TRBJ2-5,.,TGTGCCACCAGCAGAGATACGGGAGCGGGGGTTACACAAGAGACCCAGTACTTC,CATSRDTGAGVTQETQYF
TRBV3-1/TRBV3-2,.,TRBJ2-2,.,TGTGCCAGCACCCCCCATGGAAAGCGGAACACCGGGGAGCTGTTTTTT,CASTPHGKRNTGELFF